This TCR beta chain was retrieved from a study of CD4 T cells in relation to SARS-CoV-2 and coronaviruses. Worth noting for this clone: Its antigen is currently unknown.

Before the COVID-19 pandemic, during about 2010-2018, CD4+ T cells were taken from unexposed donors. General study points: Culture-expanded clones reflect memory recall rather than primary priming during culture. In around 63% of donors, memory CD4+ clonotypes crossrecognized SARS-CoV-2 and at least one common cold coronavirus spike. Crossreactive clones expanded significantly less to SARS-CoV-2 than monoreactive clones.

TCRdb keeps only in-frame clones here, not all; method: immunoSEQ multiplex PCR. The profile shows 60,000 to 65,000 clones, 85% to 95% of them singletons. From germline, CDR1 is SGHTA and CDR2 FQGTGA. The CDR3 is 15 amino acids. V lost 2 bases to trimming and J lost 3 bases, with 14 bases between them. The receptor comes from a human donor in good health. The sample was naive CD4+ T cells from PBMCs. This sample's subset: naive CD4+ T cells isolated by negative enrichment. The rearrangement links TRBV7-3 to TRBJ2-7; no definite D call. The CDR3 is CASSLSPEPHYEQYF. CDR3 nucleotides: TGTGCCAGCAGCTTATCCCCCGAGCCGCACTACGAGCAGTACTTC.